This TCR beta chain came from a study of graft-versus-host responses after intestinal transplantation. Study-level information: Multivisceral, liver-intestinal, or isolated intestinal grafts were transplanted into recipients. Recipients uniformly received anti-thymocyte globulin induction, followed by tacrolimus and steroids for 2 to 4 years. Study-level results: There were GvH clones found in recipient marrow, and some of them appeared first in ileum or blood.

On this clone itself: Its antigen is undetermined.

Here immunoSEQ multiplex PCR was the method, and the copy in TCRdb shows in-frame clones only, minus some. The data show some 23,000 clones, 82% seen once. V gave up 0 bases and J gave up 4 bases, with 7 bases separating them. Germline loops: CDR1 MNHEY, CDR2 SVGAGI. This CDR3 region has 14 residues. The genes are TRBV6-5 and TRBJ2-1, with D possibly being TRBD1 (5 bases). This sequence was found in a human donor who was the organ donor for an intestinal transplant. Sequences were derived from unstimulated CD8+ T cells sorted from spleen or lymph node cells, sampled before transplant. CDR3 in amino acids: CASSYSQGYNEQFF. The CDR3 DNA reads as TGTGCCAGCAGTTACTCCCAGGGTTACAATGAGCAGTTCTTC.